These 26 T cell receptor beta chains were all obtained from the same sample, sequenced in a study of early stage breast cancer tumors. Sequencing used immunoSEQ multiplex PCR; TCRdb keeps in-frame clones, though not all of them. The sample contains some 4,000 clones, 55% to 75% of which appear only once. The sequenced sample was breast tumor tissue. The source is a person in their 40s with breast cancer.

The V gene is TRBV30, the J gene TRBJ2-3; TRBD2 matches at 10 bases. Germline V gives CDR1 GTSNPN, CDR2 SVGIG (reference sequence). Trimming took 0 bases from V and 1 from J; bases not matched to a gene: 4. This CDR3 contains 16 residues. This chain's CDR3 is CAWSVPGTSGTDTQYF. The DNA of the CDR3 is TGTGCCTGGAGTGTACCTGGGACTAGCGGCACAGATACGCAGTATTTT.

The chain combines TRBV2 with TRBJ1-1, with 7 bases lining up with TRBD1. The CDR3 is 13 residues long. Germline CDR1 and CDR2: SNHLY and FYNNEI. V gave up 3 bases and J gave up 4 bases; unmatched junction bases: 2. CDR3 DNA sequence: TGTGCCAGCAGTGAGCCAGGGGGCACTGAAGCTTTCTTT. This translates into CASSEPGGTEAFF.

About this clone: At the DNA level, this CDR3 is encoded by other sequences in the same sample as well. The J gene is TRBJ2-1, the V gene TRBV7-8; no definite D call. V was clipped by 2 bases and J by 3 bases, with 5 bases between them. The CDR3 contains 13 residues. Germline V CDR1 and CDR2: SGHVS, FQNEAQ. CDR3 DNA: TGTGCCAGCAGCTTATCGATCTACAATGAGCAGTTCTTC. Residues: CASSLSIYNEQFF.

The gene calls are TRBV5-6 and TRBJ2-4; 7 bases are a match to TRBD1. The CDR3 has 16 residues. Germline V gene data show CDR1 as SGHDT and CDR2 as YYEEEE. V lost 4 bases to trimming and J lost 3 bases; unmatched junction nucleotides: 10. The CDR3 region has the DNA TGTGCCAGCAGCCCAACGCTGGACAGGCGCAAAAACATTCAGTACTTC. Its protein product is CASSPTLDRRKNIQYF. Supplemented by reference TRBV5-6 and TRBJ2-4, the full variable domain reads DAGVTQSPTHLIKTRGQQVTLRCSPKSGHDTVSWYQQALGQGPQFIFQYYEEEERQRGNFPDRFSGHQFPNYSSELNVNALLLGDSALYLCASSPTLDRRKNIQYFGAGTRLSVL.

CDR3 DNA sequence: TGTGCCAGTAGTATAGATAGCGGGAGGGACTCCTACAATGAGCAGTTCTTC. It yields the protein CASSIDSGRDSYNEQFF. The chain joins TRBV19 to TRBJ2-1, with 11 nucleotides matching TRBD2. Germline assignment: CDR1 LNHDA and CDR2 SQIVND (reference sequence). The CDR3 has 17 amino acids. Unmatched junction bases numbered 1, after V lost 0 bases and J lost 0 bases.

This clone was observed a handful of times. The CDR3 sequence: CASSLSGGGREKLFF. CDR3 in DNA: TGTGCCAGCAGCTTAAGCGGGGGGGGCCGGGAAAAACTGTTTTTT. The chain uses TRBV7-2 and TRBJ1-4; D perhaps matches TRBD1 (6 bases). Trimming pared 2 bases from V and 8 bases from J, leaving 15 bases between. Germline CDR1 reads SGHTA; CDR2 reads FQGNSA. This CDR3 spans 15 amino acids.

V is TRBV19 and J is TRBJ1-3; the D is unclear. Germline V gives CDR1 LNHDA, CDR2 SQIVND (reference sequence). V shed 5 bases and J shed 3 bases, with 8 bases lying between them. CDR3 length: 13 residues. The CDR3 nucleotides read TGTGCCAGTAGTCCCCGGCTTGGAAACACCATATATTTT. It translates to CASSPRLGNTIYF.

This sequence joins TRBV7-3 and TRBJ2-1, with 7 bases aligning to TRBD2. The germline CDR1 and CDR2 sequences are SGHTA and FQGTGA. CDR3 length equals 15 residues. J gave up 9 bases and V 2 bases, and 10 bases lay outside the gene matches. The CDR3 loop is CASSLYSREISEQFF. CDR3 DNA: TGTGCCAGCAGCTTATACTCGCGGGAGATTAGTGAGCAGTTCTTC.

The chain has TRBV4-3 and TRBJ1-1; D not resolved. The CDR3 has 14 residues. The V gene lost 1 base and the J gene lost 2 bases, with 8 bases spanning the gap. Germline V CDR1 and CDR2: LGHNA, YSLEER. CDR3 DNA sequence: TGCGCCAGCAGCCAAGTGGGAGGAAACACTGAAGCTTTCTTT. Translating gives CASSQVGGNTEAFF.

The chain couples TRBV28 to TRBJ2-3; 8 positions agree with TRBD2. Germline V gene data show CDR1 as MDHEN and CDR2 as SYDVKM. The junction had 7 bases not matched to a gene; V was cut back by 7 bases and J by 4 bases. CDR3 length: 14 amino acids. The DNA of the CDR3 is TGTGCCAGCAACAGCGGGAGAGCCGCAGATACGCAGTATTTT. It is translated as CASNSGRAADTQYF. Together with reference TRBV28 and TRBJ2-3, the CDR3 gives the full variable domain: DVKVTQSSRYLVKRTGEKVFLECVQDMDHENMFWYRQDPGLGLRLIYFSYDVKMKEKGDIPEGYSVSREKKERFSLILESASTNQTSMYLCASNSGRAADTQYFGPGTRLTVL.

This sequence joins TRBV9 and TRBJ1-4; unclear D gene. V dropped 2 bases and J dropped 5 bases, with 10 bases sitting between them. The germline V gene has CDR1 SGDLS and CDR2 YYNGEE. The CDR3 length is 14 residues. The CDR3: CASSVGVVNEKLFF. The DNA of the CDR3 is TGTGCCAGCAGCGTCGGAGTTGTAAATGAAAAACTGTTTTTT.

With respect to this clone: A read error may produce the germline difference seen at one junction end. This sequence joins TRBV19 and TRBJ2-2, with 8 bases aligning to TRBD1. Germline-derived CDR1 and CDR2 are LNHDA and SQIVND (reference sequence). The CDR3 runs to 15 residues. Here the CDR3 DNA reads TGTACCAGTAGTATACAGGGGGCGAACACCGGGGAGCTGTTTTTT. Translated: CTSSIQGANTGELFF.

In its sample, this clone was seen a few times. V usage is TRBV7-9 and J usage is TRBJ2-3, with D hard to call. The CDR3 is made up of 14 amino acids. The germline V gene has CDR1 SEHNR and CDR2 FQNEAQ (reference sequence). V lost 0 bases to trimming and J lost 0 bases, with 4 bases between them. Here the CDR3 DNA reads TGTGCCAGCAGCTTAGCGATAAGCACAGATACGCAGTATTTT. Amino acids: CASSLAISTDTQYF.

The chain couples TRBV4-1 to TRBJ2-5, with a possible D match to TRBD1 (6 bases). Germline V CDR1 and CDR2: MGHRA, YSYEKL. V was trimmed by 0 bases and J by 2 bases, leaving 13 bases between them. CDR3 length equals 16 residues. The CDR3 coding sequence is TGCGCCAGCAGCCAAGACCAAGGGACAACACAAGAGACCCAGTACTTC. Protein product: CASSQDQGTTQETQYF.

This sequence joins TRBV9 and TRBJ2-3, with 9 bases that match TRBD2. Germline trimming cut 3 bases from V and 1 base from J; bases unmatched to any gene: 15. Germline loops: CDR1 SGDLS, CDR2 YYNGEE. The CDR3 contains 19 residues. CDR3 sequence (DNA): TGTGCCAGCAGCGGGGCGGGAGGGGGGTCGAGTGTGCGCACAGATACGCAGTATTTT. It yields the protein CASSGAGGGSSVRTDTQYF. The full variable domain, in which reference TRBV9 and TRBJ2-3 provide the parts outside the CDR3, is DSGVTQTPKHLITATGQRVTLRCSPRSGDLSVYWYQQSLDQGLQFLIQYYNGEERAKGNILERFSAQQFPDLHSELNLSSLELGDSALYFCASSGAGGGSSVRTDTQYFGPGTRLTVL.

This clone occurred a few times. The J gene is TRBJ2-7, the V gene TRBV7-6; perhaps TRBD2 as D (6 bases). The CDR3 has 15 residues. Trimming removed 6 bases at V and 5 bases at J, with 20 bases between. Germline lookup yields CDR1 SGHVS and CDR2 FNYEAQ. CDR3 bases: TGTGCCAGCAGTCCGTCTGACTTACTAGCAGACGAGCAGTACTTC. Protein sequence: CASSPSDLLADEQYF.

This chain uses TRBV12-5 with TRBJ1-1; 8 bases agree with TRBD1. The germline gives CDR1 LGHNT, CDR2 FRNRAP. The length of the CDR3 is 15 residues. V was pared by 1 base and J by 4 bases, with 5 bases of the junction left unmatched. DNA for the CDR3: TGTGCTAGTGGTTTGGCCCAGGGGGCGGGCACTGAAGCTTTCTTT. Translating it yields CASGLAQGAGTEAFF. Full variable domain (missing parts from reference TRBV12-5 and TRBJ1-1): DARVTQTPRHKVTEMGQEVTMRCQPILGHNTVFWYRQTMMQGLELLAYFRNRAPLDDSGMPKDRFSAEMPDATLATLKIQPSEPRDSAVYFCASGLAQGAGTEAFFGQGTRLTVV.

A few counts support this clone. The chain recombines TRBV7-3 with TRBJ2-2; D is perhaps TRBD1 or TRBD2 (7 bases each). The CDR3 extends over 16 amino acids. Trimming removed 3 bases at V and 5 bases at J, with 16 bases between. Germline assignment: CDR1 SGHTA and CDR2 FQGTGA. Written as DNA, the CDR3 is TGTGCCAGCAGCTTCTCGGGCCAGGGGGGGACCGGGGAGCTGTTTTTT. It is translated as CASSFSGQGGTGELFF. Complete variable domain (other parts from reference TRBV7-3 and TRBJ2-2): GAGVSQTPSNKVTEKGKYVELRCDPISGHTALYWYRQSLGQGPEFLIYFQGTGAADDSGLPNDRFFAVRPEGSVSTLKIQRTERGDSAVYLCASSFSGQGGTGELFFGEGSRLTVL.

The chain couples TRBV4-1 to TRBJ2-1; 9 nucleotides agree with TRBD2. The CDR3 contains 16 residues. The germline gives CDR1 MGHRA, CDR2 YSYEKL. V lost 0 bases, J lost 4 bases, and 4 bases stayed unmatched. The CDR3 DNA reads TGCGCCAGCAGCCAAGAGGCGACTAGCGGATACAATGAGCAGTTCTTC. Its translation is CASSQEATSGYNEQFF.

The chain combines TRBV7-7 with TRBJ2-7; no firm D call. This CDR3 has 13 amino acids. The V end was cut by 1 base, the J end by 4 bases, with 8 bases between. Germline CDR1 SSHAT, CDR2 FNYEAQ (reference sequence). The DNA of the CDR3 is TGTGCCAGCAGCTTAGATTACGGGTACGAGCAGTACTTC. The encoded protein is CASSLDYGYEQYF. The whole variable domain, filled in from reference TRBV7-7 and TRBJ2-7, reads GAGVSQSPRYKVTKRGQDVTLRCDPISSHATLYWYQQALGQGPEFLTYFNYEAQPDKSGLPSDRFSAERPEGSISTLTIQRTEQRDSAMYRCASSLDYGYEQYFGPGTRLTVT.

The chain joins TRBV30 to TRBJ1-3; D is unresolved. Germline V CDR1 and CDR2: GTSNPN, SVGIG (reference sequence). V was clipped by 6 bases and J by 0 bases, with 12 bases between them. The CDR3 extends over 14 amino acids. In DNA form, the CDR3 reads TGTGCCTGCCCCTCTGGAGTCTCTGGAAACACCATATATTTT. Its translation: CACPSGVSGNTIYF. The full variable domain, completed using reference TRBV30 and TRBJ1-3, is SQTIHQWPATLVQPVGSPLSLECTVEGTSNPNLYWYRQAAGRGLQLLFYSVGIGQISSEVPQNLSASRPQDRQFILSSKKLLLSDSGFYLCACPSGVSGNTIYFGEGSWLTVV.

V is TRBV5-4 and J is TRBJ2-5, with no clear D. Trimming took 3 bases from V and 5 from J, leaving 8 bases between them. Germline-derived CDR1 and CDR2 are SGHNT and YYREEE (reference sequence). The CDR3 loop spans 12 amino acids. The chain's CDR3 is CASSSPEETQYF. CDR3 sequence (DNA): TGTGCCAGCAGCTCCCCTGAGGAGACCCAGTACTTC.

In this sample, this clone is large (0.1 to 1%). The chain recombines TRBV6-5 with TRBJ2-1; D is uncertain. The V and J ends lost 9 bases and 1 base respectively, with 4 bases between them. There are 11 residues in the CDR3. CDR1 MNHEY and CDR2 SVGAGI come from the germline V gene. CDR3 region: CASGSYNEQFF. CDR3 DNA sequence: TGTGCCAGTGGGTCCTACAATGAGCAGTTCTTC.

In its sample, this clone was seen a few times. V usage is TRBV18 and J usage is TRBJ2-7; 9 bases align to TRBD1. This CDR3 has 15 amino acids. Trimming removed 6 bases from V and 2 bases from J; junction bases left unmatched: 8. The germline V gene encodes CDR1 KGHSH and CDR2 LQKENI. The CDR3 region is CASSPPGTGTYEQYF. In nucleotides, the CDR3 is TGTGCCAGCTCCCCGCCCGGGACAGGGACCTACGAGCAGTACTTC.

The rearrangement links TRBV7-2 to TRBJ2-7; D remains ambiguous. Trimming cost V 5 bases and J 6 bases, with 20 bases left between them. Germline V gene sequence: CDR1 SGHTA, CDR2 FQGNSA. The CDR3 spans 15 residues. The chain's CDR3 is CASSPLMDRAPEQYF. As DNA, the CDR3 is TGTGCCAGCAGCCCGTTAATGGACCGAGCCCCCGAGCAGTACTTC.

This clone turned up a few times. V usage is TRBV4-1 and J usage is TRBJ2-7; D is possibly TRBD1 or TRBD2 (5 bases each). Germline V gene data show CDR1 as MGHRA and CDR2 as YSYEKL. The length of the CDR3 is 14 residues. V dropped 1 base and J dropped 4 bases, with 11 bases sitting between them. The CDR3 DNA reads as TGCGCCAGCAGCCAAGCCGACAGCGGTTACGAGCAGTACTTC. Translated, it gives CASSQADSGYEQYF.